Listed below are T cell receptor beta chains from one sample, sequenced in a study of blood T cell repertoires in COVID-19. Data came from immunoSEQ multiplex PCR; TCRdb stores just in-frame clones and leaves some out. This table has 270,000 or so clones, 84% appearing once. Sequenced material: peripheral blood. The receptors derive from a human donor in a cohort sampled during active COVID-19. Both conserved end residues are part of each CDR3. The order of the fields is CDR3 length, V gene, J gene, D gene, CDR3 protein. D genes are given only for firm matches.

len: 18
v_gene: TRBV5-1
j_gene: TRBJ1-4
d_gene: NA
CDR3aa: CASSLGLKHVSTNEKLFF

len: 16
v_gene: TRBV6-1
j_gene: TRBJ2-2
d_gene: NA
CDR3aa: CASSGVVLLNTGELFF

len: 16
v_gene: TRBV11-2
j_gene: TRBJ2-3
d_gene: TRBD2
CDR3aa: CASSLVGAGGQDTQYF

len: 16
v_gene: TRBV5-5
j_gene: TRBJ1-2
d_gene: NA
CDR3aa: CASSLGLGGFLYGYTF

len: 15
v_gene: TRBV5-4
j_gene: TRBJ2-5
d_gene: TRBD1
CDR3aa: CASSLRDRGQETQYF

len: 15
v_gene: TRBV4-2
j_gene: TRBJ2-7
d_gene: NA
CDR3aa: CASSQGGQGDDEQYF

len: 13
v_gene: TRBV19
j_gene: TRBJ2-1
d_gene: NA
CDR3aa: CASSFSRVNEQFF

len: 13
v_gene: TRBV5-1
j_gene: TRBJ1-1
d_gene: NA
CDR3aa: CASSLERGTEAFF

len: 18
v_gene: TRBV14
j_gene: TRBJ2-3
d_gene: NA
CDR3aa: CASSRLEGARFSTDTQYF

len: 13
v_gene: TRBV4-1
j_gene: TRBJ2-2
d_gene: NA
CDR3aa: CASSQEWAGDRFF

len: 14
v_gene: TRBV18
j_gene: TRBJ1-6
d_gene: NA
CDR3aa: CASSRDSGLSSLHF

len: 14
v_gene: TRBV10-3
j_gene: TRBJ2-7
d_gene: TRBD1
CDR3aa: CAISDLQGAGEQYF

len: 17
v_gene: TRBV7-2
j_gene: TRBJ2-4
d_gene: NA
CDR3aa: CASSLGRALGAKNIQYF

len: 13
v_gene: TRBV19
j_gene: TRBJ1-1
d_gene: NA
CDR3aa: CASSRAQFTEAFF

len: 11
v_gene: TRBV12-3/TRBV12-4
j_gene: TRBJ2-7
d_gene: NA
CDR3aa: CASSPSYEQYF

len: 16
v_gene: TRBV18
j_gene: TRBJ2-2
d_gene: TRBD2
CDR3aa: CASSIPASGNTGELFF

len: 13
v_gene: TRBV11-2
j_gene: TRBJ2-7
d_gene: TRBD2
CDR3aa: CASSSGLANEQYF

len: 16
v_gene: TRBV5-6
j_gene: TRBJ1-2
d_gene: TRBD1
CDR3aa: CASSSSDRGFPYGYTF

len: 16
v_gene: TRBV4-2
j_gene: TRBJ2-3
d_gene: NA
CDR3aa: CASSQEQSPRTDTQYF

len: 15
v_gene: TRBV6-6
j_gene: TRBJ2-1
d_gene: NA
CDR3aa: CASSPLEITYNEQFF

len: 18
v_gene: TRBV6-6
j_gene: TRBJ1-1
d_gene: NA
CDR3aa: CASSPSMRAKTWNTEAFF

len: 11
v_gene: TRBV28
j_gene: TRBJ2-5
d_gene: NA
CDR3aa: CVVYGGETQYF

len: 15
v_gene: TRBV5-1
j_gene: TRBJ2-1
d_gene: TRBD2
CDR3aa: CASSLETSGYNEQFF

len: 12
v_gene: TRBV6-6
j_gene: TRBJ2-7
d_gene: TRBD2
CDR3aa: CASRGAGGGQYF

len: 14
v_gene: TRBV25-1
j_gene: TRBJ2-3
d_gene: NA
CDR3aa: CASSGRQGTDTQYF

len: 13
v_gene: TRBV20-1
j_gene: TRBJ1-4
d_gene: NA
CDR3aa: CSASTGMDEKLFF

len: 17
v_gene: TRBV28
j_gene: TRBJ2-7
d_gene: TRBD2
CDR3aa: CASSPIETSVNSYEQYF

len: 14
v_gene: TRBV3-1/TRBV3-2
j_gene: TRBJ2-7
d_gene: TRBD2
CDR3aa: CASSVTSVSYEQYF

len: 14
v_gene: TRBV6-6
j_gene: TRBJ2-5
d_gene: NA
CDR3aa: CASRDTHGQETQYF

len: 19
v_gene: TRBV3-1/TRBV3-2
j_gene: TRBJ2-1
d_gene: TRBD2
CDR3aa: CASSQVFHGTSGRRNEQFF

len: 13
v_gene: TRBV3-1/TRBV3-2
j_gene: TRBJ2-7
d_gene: NA
CDR3aa: CASSHQGFYEQYF

len: 12
v_gene: TRBV5-1
j_gene: TRBJ2-5
d_gene: NA
CDR3aa: CASSLGAETQYF

len: 17
v_gene: TRBV11-2
j_gene: TRBJ1-2
d_gene: TRBD1
CDR3aa: CASSLYDRVYANYGYTF

len: 14
v_gene: TRBV7-9
j_gene: TRBJ1-3
d_gene: NA
CDR3aa: CASSLFGTGNTIYF

len: 14
v_gene: TRBV20-1
j_gene: TRBJ1-1
d_gene: NA
CDR3aa: CSASRGGRMTEAFF

len: 17
v_gene: TRBV11-3
j_gene: TRBJ2-7
d_gene: TRBD1
CDR3aa: CASSLVGTGGRSYEQYF

len: 14
v_gene: TRBV6-6
j_gene: TRBJ2-3
d_gene: NA
CDR3aa: CASRHPQLPDTQYF

len: 14
v_gene: TRBV27
j_gene: TRBJ2-7
d_gene: TRBD1
CDR3aa: CASRDRDRVHEQYF

len: 17
v_gene: TRBV2
j_gene: TRBJ2-1
d_gene: TRBD2
CDR3aa: CASRYQLARGSYNEQFF

len: 13
v_gene: TRBV6-5
j_gene: TRBJ2-5
d_gene: NA
CDR3aa: CASTFGVAETQYF